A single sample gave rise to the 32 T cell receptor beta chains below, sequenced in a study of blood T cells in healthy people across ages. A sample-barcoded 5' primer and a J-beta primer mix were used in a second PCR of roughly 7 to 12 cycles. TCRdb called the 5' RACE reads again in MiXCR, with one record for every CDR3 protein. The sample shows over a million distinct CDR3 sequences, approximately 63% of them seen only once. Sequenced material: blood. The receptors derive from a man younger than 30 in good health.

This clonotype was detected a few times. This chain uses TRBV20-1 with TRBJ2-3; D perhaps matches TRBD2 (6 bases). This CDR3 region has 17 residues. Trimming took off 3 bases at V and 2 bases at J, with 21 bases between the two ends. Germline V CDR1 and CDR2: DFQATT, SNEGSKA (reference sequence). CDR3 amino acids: CSASPGLNLLHTDTQYF. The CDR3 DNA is TGCAGTGCTAGCCCGGGACTCAACCTTCTTCACACAGATACGCAGTATTTT.

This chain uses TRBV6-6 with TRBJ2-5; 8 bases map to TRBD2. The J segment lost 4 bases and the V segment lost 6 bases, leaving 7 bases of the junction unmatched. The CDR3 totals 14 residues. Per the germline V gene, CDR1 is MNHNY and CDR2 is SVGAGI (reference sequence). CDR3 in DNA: TGTGCCAGCAGAAAGCGGGAGAACCGAGAGACCCAGTACTTC. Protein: CASRKRENRETQYF.

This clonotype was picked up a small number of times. CDR3 sequence (DNA): TGTGCCATCAGGGGGGAAGAGACCCAGTACTTC. This translates into CAIRGEETQYF. This chain links TRBV10-3 with TRBJ2-5, with D perhaps assigned TRBD1 or TRBD2 (5 bases each). The CDR3 sequence is 11 residues long. CDR1 and CDR2 (germline): ENHRY, SYGVKD. Trimming removed 6 bases at V and 3 bases at J, with 5 bases between.

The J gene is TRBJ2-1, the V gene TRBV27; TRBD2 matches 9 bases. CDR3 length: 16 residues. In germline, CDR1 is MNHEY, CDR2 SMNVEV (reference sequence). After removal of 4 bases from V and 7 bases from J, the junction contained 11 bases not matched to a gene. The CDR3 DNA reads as TGTGCCAGCAGTTCTTCCGGGACTAGCAGGCCGAATGAGCAGTTCTTC. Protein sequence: CASSSSGTSRPNEQFF.

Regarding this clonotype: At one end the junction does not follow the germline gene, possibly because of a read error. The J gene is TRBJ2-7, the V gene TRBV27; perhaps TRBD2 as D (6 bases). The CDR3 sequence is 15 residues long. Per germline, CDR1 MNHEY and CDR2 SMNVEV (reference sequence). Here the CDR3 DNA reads TGTGCCAGCAGCCCCGGGACTTACAACTCCTACGGGCAGTACTTC. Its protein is CASSPGTYNSYGQYF.

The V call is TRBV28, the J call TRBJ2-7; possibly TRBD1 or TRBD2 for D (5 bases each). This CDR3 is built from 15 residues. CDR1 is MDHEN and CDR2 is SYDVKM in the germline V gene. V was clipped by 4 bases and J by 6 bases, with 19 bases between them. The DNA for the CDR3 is TGTGCCAGCAGTTCCGCCGGGACGGACACCTCCGAGCAGTACTTC. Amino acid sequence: CASSSAGTDTSEQYF.

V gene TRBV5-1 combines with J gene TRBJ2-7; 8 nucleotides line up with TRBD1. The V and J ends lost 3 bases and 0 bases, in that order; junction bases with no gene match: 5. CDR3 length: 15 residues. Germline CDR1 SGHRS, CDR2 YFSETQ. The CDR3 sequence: CASSSDRDLSYEQYF. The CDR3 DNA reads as TGCGCCAGCAGCTCGGACAGGGACCTCTCCTACGAGCAGTACTTC. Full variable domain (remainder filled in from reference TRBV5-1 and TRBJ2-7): KAGVTQTPRYLIKTRGQQVTLSCSPISGHRSVSWYQQTPGQGLQFLFEYFSETQRNKGNFPGRFSGRQFSNSRSEMNVSTLELGDSALYLCASSSDRDLSYEQYFGPGTRLTVT.

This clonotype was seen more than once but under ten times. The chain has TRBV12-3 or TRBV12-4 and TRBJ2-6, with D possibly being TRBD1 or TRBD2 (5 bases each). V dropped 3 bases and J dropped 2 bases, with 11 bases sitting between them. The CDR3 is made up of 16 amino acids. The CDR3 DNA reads TGTGCCAGCAGTTTGGCGATGGGGGCTGGGGCCAACGTCCTGACTTTC. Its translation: CASSLAMGAGANVLTF.

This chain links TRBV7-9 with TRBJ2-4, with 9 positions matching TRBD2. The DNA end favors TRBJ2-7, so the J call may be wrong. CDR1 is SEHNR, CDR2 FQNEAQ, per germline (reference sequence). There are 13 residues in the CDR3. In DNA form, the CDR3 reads TGTGCCAGCACTAGCGGGAATCCCTACGAGCAGTACTTC. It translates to CASTSGNPYEQYF.

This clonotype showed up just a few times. The CDR3 protein is CSVDRGRGSEEQYF. CDR3 sequence (DNA): TGCAGCGTTGACCGGGGCAGGGGCTCTGAAGAGCAGTACTTC. The chain employs TRBV29-1 and TRBJ2-7, with D perhaps matching TRBD1 (6 bases). Germline V gene sequence: CDR1 SQVTM, CDR2 ANQGSEA. V was shortened by 3 bases and J by 7 bases, with 19 bases between the two germline ends. The CDR3 length is 14 residues.

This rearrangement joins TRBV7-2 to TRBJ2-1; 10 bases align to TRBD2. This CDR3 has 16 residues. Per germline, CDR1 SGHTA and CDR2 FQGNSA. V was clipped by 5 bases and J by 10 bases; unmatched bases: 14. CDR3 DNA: TGTGCCAGCAGCCGAATAGCGGGAGGAGGAGGTGACGAGCAGTTCTTC. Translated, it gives CASSRIAGGGGDEQFF.

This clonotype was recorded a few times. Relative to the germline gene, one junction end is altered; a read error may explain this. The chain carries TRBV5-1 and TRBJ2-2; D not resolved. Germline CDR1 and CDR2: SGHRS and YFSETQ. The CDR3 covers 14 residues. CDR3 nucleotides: TGTGCCAGCAGTTTAGGCCCGGGCACCGGGGAGCTGTTTTTT. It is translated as CASSLGPGTGELFF. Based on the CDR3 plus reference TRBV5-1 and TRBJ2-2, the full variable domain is KAGVTQTPRYLIKTRGQQVTLSCSPISGHRSVSWYQQTPGQGLQFLFEYFSETQRNKGNFPGRFSGRQFSNSRSEMNVSTLELGDSALYLCASSLGPGTGELFFGEGSRLTVL.

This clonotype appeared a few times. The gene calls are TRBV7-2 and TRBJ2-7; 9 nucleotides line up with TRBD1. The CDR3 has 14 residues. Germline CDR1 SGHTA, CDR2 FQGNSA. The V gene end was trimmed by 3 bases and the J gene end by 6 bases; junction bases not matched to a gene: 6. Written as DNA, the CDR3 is TGTGCCAGCAGCTTGGAACAGGGGGCTCGCGAGCAGTACTTC. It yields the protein CASSLEQGAREQYF.

The CDR3 coding sequence is TGTGCCAGCAGCCTCGTCGACAGGGTCCCGCTTGTATATGAGCAGTTCTTC. Translated: CASSLVDRVPLVYEQFF. The V and J genes are TRBV7-9 and TRBJ2-1, with TRBD1 matching 7 bases. V shed 5 bases, J shed 8 bases, and the junction held 18 bases outside the gene matches. The CDR3 totals 17 residues. CDR1 is SEHNR, CDR2 FQNEAQ, per germline (reference sequence).

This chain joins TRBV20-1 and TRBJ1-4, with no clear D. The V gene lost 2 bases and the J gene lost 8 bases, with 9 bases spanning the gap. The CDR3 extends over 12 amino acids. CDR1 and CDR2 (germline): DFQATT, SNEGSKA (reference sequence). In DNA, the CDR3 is TGCAGTGCTAGATCCGGGTTCGAAAAACTGTTTTTT. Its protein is CSARSGFEKLFF.

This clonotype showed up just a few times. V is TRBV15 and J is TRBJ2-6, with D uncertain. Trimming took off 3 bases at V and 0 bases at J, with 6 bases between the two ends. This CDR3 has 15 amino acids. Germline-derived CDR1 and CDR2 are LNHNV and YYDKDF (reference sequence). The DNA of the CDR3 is TGTGCCACCAGCAGTCGGAGCTCTGGGGCCAACGTCCTGACTTTC. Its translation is CATSSRSSGANVLTF.

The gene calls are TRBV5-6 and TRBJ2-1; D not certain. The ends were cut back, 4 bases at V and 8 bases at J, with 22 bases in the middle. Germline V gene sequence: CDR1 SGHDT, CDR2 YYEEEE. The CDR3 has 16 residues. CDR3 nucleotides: TGTGCCAGCAGCGTACTCAGCTCAAACGACTTGGATGAGCAGTTCTTC. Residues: CASSVLSSNDLDEQFF.

CDR3 in DNA: TGTGCCAGCGGAGCTAGAGATAATTCACCCCTCCACTTT. It codes for CASGARDNSPLHF. V gene TRBV6-2 or TRBV6-3 combines with J gene TRBJ1-6, with D uncertain. The CDR3 loop spans 13 amino acids. The germline gives CDR1 MNHEY, CDR2 SVGEGT. Trimming shortened V by 8 bases and J by 5 bases, and 10 bases separated the two germline ends.

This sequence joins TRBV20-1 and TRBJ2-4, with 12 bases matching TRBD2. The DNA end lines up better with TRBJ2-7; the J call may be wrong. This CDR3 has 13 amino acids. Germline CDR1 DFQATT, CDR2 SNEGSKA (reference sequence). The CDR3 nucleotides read TGCAGTGCTAGCACGACTAGCGGGAGCGAGCAGTACTTC. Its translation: CSASTTSGSEQYF.

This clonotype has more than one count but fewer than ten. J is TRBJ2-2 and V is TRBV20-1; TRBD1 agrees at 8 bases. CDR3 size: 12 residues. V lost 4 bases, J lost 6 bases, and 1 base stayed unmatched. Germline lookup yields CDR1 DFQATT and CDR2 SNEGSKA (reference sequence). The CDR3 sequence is CSATTGAGELFF. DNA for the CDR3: TGCAGTGCTACGACAGGGGCCGGGGAGCTGTTTTTT.

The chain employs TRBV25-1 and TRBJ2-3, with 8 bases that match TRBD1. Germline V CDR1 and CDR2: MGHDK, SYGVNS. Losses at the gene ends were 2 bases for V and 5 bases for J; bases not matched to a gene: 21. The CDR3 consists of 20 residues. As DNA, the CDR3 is TGTGCCAGCAGTGAACGGAGTTCGACTCGAACAGGGGGTGTTTTAGATACGCAGTATTTT. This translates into CASSERSSTRTGGVLDTQYF.

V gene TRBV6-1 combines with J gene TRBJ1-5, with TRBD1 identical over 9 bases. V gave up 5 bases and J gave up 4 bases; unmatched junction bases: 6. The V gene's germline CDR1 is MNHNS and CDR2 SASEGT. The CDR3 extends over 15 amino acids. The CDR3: CASSSRDRANQPQHF. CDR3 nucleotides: TGTGCCAGCAGTAGCCGGGACAGGGCGAATCAGCCCCAGCATTTT.

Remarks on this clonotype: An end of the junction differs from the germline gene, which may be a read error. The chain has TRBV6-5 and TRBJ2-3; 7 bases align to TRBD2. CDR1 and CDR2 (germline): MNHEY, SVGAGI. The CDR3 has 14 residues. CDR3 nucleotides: TGTGCCAGCCAGCCAGCGGGGAGCAAAGATACGCAGTATTTT. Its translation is CASQPAGSKDTQYF.

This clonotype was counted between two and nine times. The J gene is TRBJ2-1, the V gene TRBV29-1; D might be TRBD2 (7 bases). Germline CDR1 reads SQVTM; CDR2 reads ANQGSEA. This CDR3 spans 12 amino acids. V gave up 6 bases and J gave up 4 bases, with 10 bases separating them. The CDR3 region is CSVRGAYNEQFF. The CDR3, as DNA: TGCAGCGTCCGGGGGGCATACAATGAGCAGTTCTTC.

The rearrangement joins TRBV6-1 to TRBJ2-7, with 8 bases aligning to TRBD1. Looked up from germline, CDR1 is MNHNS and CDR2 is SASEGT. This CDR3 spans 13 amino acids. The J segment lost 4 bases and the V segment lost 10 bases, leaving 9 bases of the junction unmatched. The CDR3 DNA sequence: TGTGCCACAGACGGGACAGGACTATACGAGCAGTACTTC. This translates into CATDGTGLYEQYF.

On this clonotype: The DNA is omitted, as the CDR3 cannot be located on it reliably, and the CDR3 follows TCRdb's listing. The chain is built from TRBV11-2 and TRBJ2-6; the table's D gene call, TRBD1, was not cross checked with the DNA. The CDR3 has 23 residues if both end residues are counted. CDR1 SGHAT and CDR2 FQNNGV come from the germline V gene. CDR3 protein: CASSLLTGGYGYTFGSGTKVLTF.

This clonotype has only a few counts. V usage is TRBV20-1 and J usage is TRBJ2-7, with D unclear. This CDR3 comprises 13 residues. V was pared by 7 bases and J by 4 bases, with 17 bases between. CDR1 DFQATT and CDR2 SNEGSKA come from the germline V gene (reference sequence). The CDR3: CSVRLESAYEQYF. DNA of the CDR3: TGCAGTGTTAGGCTAGAATCAGCGTACGAGCAGTACTTC.

CDR3 residues: CASEEAYEQYF. In nucleotides, the CDR3 is TGTGCCAGTGAGGAGGCCTACGAGCAGTACTTC. The chain employs TRBV2 and TRBJ2-7; perhaps TRBD2 as D (5 bases). V gave up 9 bases and J gave up 2 bases, with 8 bases separating them. Germline V lookup: CDR1 SNHLY, CDR2 FYNNEI. The CDR3 has 11 residues.

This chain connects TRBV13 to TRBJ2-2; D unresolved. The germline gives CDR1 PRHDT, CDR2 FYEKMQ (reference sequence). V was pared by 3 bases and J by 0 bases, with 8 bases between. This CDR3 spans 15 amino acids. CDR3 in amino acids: CASSLGPSNTGELFF. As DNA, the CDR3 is TGTGCCAGCAGCTTGGGCCCCTCGAACACCGGGGAGCTGTTTTTT.

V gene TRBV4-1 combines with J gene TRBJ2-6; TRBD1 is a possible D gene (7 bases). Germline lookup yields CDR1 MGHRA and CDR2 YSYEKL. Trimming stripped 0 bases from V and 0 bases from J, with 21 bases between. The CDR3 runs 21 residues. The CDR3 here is CASSQESRRDSVNSGANVLTF. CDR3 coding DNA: TGCGCCAGCAGCCAAGAGTCGAGGCGGGACAGCGTAAACTCTGGGGCCAACGTCCTGACTTTC.

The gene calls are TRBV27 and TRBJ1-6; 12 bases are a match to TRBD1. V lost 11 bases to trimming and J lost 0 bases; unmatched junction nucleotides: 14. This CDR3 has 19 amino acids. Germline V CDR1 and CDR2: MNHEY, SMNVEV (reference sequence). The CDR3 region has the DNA TGTGCCGACGATGACGGGACAGGGGGCCCATGCTCCTATAATTCACCCCTCCACTTT. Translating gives CADDDGTGGPCSYNSPLHF.

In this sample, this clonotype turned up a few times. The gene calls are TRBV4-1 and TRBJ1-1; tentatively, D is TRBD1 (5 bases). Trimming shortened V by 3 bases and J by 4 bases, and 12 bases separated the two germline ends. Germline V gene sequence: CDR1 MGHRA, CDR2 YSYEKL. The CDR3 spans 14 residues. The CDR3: CASSQAGSLTEAFF. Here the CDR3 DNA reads TGCGCCAGCAGCCAGGCAGGGTCTCTCACTGAAGCTTTCTTT.